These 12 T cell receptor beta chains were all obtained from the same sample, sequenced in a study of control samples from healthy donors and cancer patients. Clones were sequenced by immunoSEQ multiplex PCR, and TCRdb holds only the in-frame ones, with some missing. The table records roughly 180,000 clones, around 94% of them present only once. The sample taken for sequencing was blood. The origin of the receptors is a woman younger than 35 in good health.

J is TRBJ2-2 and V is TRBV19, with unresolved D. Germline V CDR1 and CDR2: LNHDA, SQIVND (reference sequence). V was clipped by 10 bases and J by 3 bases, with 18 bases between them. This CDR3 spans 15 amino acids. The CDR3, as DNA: TGTGCCACGCTCGAGGCAGGTATCTACACCGGGGAGCTGTTTTTT. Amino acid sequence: CATLEAGIYTGELFF.

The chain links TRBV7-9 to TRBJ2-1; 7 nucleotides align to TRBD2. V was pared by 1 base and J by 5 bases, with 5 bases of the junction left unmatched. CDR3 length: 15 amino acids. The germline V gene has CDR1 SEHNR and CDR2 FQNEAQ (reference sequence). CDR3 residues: CASSLVAGQNNEQFF. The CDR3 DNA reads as TGTGCCAGCAGCTTAGTAGCGGGCCAGAACAATGAGCAGTTCTTC.

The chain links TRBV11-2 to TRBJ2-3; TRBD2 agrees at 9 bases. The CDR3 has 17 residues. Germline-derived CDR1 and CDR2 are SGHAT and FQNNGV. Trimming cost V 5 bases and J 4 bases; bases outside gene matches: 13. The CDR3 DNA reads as TGTGCCAGCAGCGCCCGTTTTAGCGGGAGCTCCCCAGATACGCAGTATTTT. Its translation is CASSARFSGSSPDTQYF.

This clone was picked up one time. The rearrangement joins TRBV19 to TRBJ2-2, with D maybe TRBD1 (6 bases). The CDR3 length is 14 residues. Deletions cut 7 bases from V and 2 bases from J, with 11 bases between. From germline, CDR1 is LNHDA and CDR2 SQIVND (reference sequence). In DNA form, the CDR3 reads TGTGCCAGTATGCAGGGGATCAACACCGGGGAGCTGTTTTTT. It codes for CASMQGINTGELFF. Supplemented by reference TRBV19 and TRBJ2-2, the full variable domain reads DGGITQSPKYLFRKEGQNVTLSCEQNLNHDAMYWYRQDPGQGLRLIYYSQIVNDFQKGDIAEGYSVSREKKESFPLTVTSAQKNPTAFYLCASMQGINTGELFFGEGSRLTVL.

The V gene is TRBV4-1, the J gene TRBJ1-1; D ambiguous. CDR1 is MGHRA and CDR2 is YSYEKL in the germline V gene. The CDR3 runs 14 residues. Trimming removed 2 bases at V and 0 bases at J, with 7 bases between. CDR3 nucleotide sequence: TGCGCCAGCAGCCAAAGGAATATGAACACTGAAGCTTTCTTT. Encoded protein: CASSQRNMNTEAFF.

The CDR3 sequence: CASSLDRDNSPLHF. The CDR3 DNA is TGTGCCAGCAGTCTGGACAGGGATAATTCACCCCTCCACTTT. The chain links TRBV28 to TRBJ1-6, with 8 bases identical to TRBD1. The V gene end was trimmed by 5 bases and the J gene end by 5 bases; junction bases not matched to a gene: 2. CDR1 MDHEN and CDR2 SYDVKM come from the germline V gene. The CDR3 is 14 residues long.

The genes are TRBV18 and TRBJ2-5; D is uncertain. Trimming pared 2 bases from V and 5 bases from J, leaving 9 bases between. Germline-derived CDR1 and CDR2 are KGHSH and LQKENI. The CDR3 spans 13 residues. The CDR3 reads CASSPGVGETQYF. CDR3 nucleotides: TGTGCCAGCTCACCAGGGGTCGGGGAGACCCAGTACTTC. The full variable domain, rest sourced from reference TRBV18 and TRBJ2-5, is NAGVMQNPRHLVRRRGQEARLRCSPMKGHSHVYWYRQLPEEGLKFMVYLQKENIIDESGMPKERFSAEFPKEGPSILRIQQVVRGDSAAYFCASSPGVGETQYFGPGTRLLVL.

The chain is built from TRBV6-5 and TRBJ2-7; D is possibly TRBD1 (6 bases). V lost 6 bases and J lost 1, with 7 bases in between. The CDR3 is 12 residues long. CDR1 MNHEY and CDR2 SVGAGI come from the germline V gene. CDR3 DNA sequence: TGTGCCAGCAGCACAGGGTCCTACGAGCAGTACTTC. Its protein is CASSTGSYEQYF.

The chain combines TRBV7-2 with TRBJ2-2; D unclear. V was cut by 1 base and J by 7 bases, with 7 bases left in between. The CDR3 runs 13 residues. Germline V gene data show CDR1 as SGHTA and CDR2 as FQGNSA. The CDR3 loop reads CASSLGKVGELFF. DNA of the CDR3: TGTGCCAGCAGCTTAGGGAAGGTCGGGGAGCTGTTTTTT.

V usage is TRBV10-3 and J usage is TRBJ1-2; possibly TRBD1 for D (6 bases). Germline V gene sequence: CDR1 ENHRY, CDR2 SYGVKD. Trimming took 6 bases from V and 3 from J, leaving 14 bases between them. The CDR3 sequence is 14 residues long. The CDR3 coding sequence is TGTGCCATCAGGAACAGGGATGCGGACTATGGCTACACCTTC. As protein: CAIRNRDADYGYTF.

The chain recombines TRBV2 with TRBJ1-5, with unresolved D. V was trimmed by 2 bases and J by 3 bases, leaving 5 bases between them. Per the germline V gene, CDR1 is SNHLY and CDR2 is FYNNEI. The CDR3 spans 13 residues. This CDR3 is CASSERDNQPQHF. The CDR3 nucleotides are TGTGCCAGCAGTGAAAGGGACAATCAGCCCCAGCATTTT.

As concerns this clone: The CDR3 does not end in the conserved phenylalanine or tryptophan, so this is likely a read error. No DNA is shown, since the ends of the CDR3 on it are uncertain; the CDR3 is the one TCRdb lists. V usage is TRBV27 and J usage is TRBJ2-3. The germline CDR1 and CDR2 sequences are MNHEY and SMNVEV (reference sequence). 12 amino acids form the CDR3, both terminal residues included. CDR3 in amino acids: CASSGPGGPLIV.